A single sample gave rise to the 30 T cell receptor beta chains below, sequenced in a study of T cell responses to AZD1222 COVID-19 vaccine. The data were produced by immunoSEQ multiplex PCR, yet TCRdb's version contains in-frame clones alone and is incomplete. Seen here are roughly 100,000 clones, 91% observed once, and the top ten hold around 45%. The sample here was peripheral blood, taken on day 0 of AZD1222 vaccination. The source of these receptors is an adult in good health.

The rearrangement uses TRBV9 and TRBJ1-1, with TRBD1 matching over 7 bases. Germline CDR1 is SGDLS and CDR2 is YYNGEE. J lost 0 bases, V lost 6 bases, and 11 bases had no gene match. The CDR3 spans 16 residues. The CDR3 reads CASTPGTDYMNTEAFF. In nucleotides, the CDR3 is TGTGCCAGCACCCCAGGGACAGATTATATGAACACTGAAGCTTTCTTT.

The genes are TRBV2 and TRBJ1-1; D uncertain. CDR3 length equals 16 residues. V lost 2 bases to trimming and J lost 1 base, with 14 bases between them. Germline-derived CDR1 and CDR2 are SNHLY and FYNNEI. The CDR3 here is CASSEIPKKTNTEAFF. CDR3 coding DNA: TGTGCCAGCAGTGAAATTCCGAAGAAGACGAACACTGAAGCTTTCTTT.

This chain joins TRBV5-8 and TRBJ1-1; D gene unclear. V shed 4 bases and J shed 1 base, with 8 bases lying between them. CDR1 is SGHTS and CDR2 is YDEGEE in the germline V gene. CDR3 size: 13 residues. The chain's CDR3 is CASSRPSNTEAFF. CDR3 coding DNA: TGTGCCAGCAGCCGACCCTCGAACACTGAAGCTTTCTTT. Full variable domain (rest looked up from reference TRBV5-8 and TRBJ1-1): EAGVTQSPTHLIKTRGQQATLRCSPISGHTSVYWYQQALGLGLQFLLWYDEGEERNRGNFPPRFSGRQFPNYSSELNVNALELEDSALYLCASSRPSNTEAFFGQGTRLTVV.

The chain employs TRBV10-3 and TRBJ2-5; 9 positions agree with TRBD2. This CDR3 contains 15 residues. Germline-derived CDR1 and CDR2 are ENHRY and SYGVKD. J was trimmed by 5 bases and V by 3 bases; bases with no gene match: 7. The CDR3 protein is CAISDLREGGETQYF. Here the CDR3 DNA reads TGTGCCATCAGTGACCTGCGGGAGGGCGGGGAGACCCAGTACTTC.

The J gene is TRBJ2-2, the V gene TRBV18; D remains ambiguous. V was trimmed by 3 bases and J by 1 base, leaving 6 bases between them. Per the germline V gene, CDR1 is KGHSH and CDR2 is LQKENI. CDR3 length: 14 amino acids. The CDR3 bases are TGTGCCAGCTCACCCGGGCAGAACACCGGGGAGCTGTTTTTT. Translation gives CASSPGQNTGELFF.

The chain combines TRBV18 with TRBJ2-7; 7 nucleotides line up with TRBD1. Germline loops: CDR1 KGHSH, CDR2 LQKENI. V trimming: 5 bases; J trimming: 0 bases; junction bases outside the gene matches: 7. CDR3 size: 15 residues. CDR3 residues: CASSTRQGSSYEQYF. Written as DNA, the CDR3 is TGTGCCAGCTCAACCCGACAGGGATCCTCCTACGAGCAGTACTTC.

V usage is TRBV3-1 (or the pseudogene TRBV3-2) and J usage is TRBJ1-4; D uncertain. The germline V and J ends were trimmed by 4 bases and 8 bases, with 17 bases remaining between them. The CDR3 is 15 amino acids. Germline assignment: CDR1 LGHDT and CDR2 YNNKEL (reference sequence). DNA of the CDR3: TGTGCCAGCAGCCGGTCCGGCACGAAGGGAGAAAAACTGTTTTTT. This gives the protein CASSRSGTKGEKLFF.

The chain combines TRBV7-3 with TRBJ1-2; 9 nucleotides match TRBD1. The V segment lost 5 bases and the J segment 7 bases; nucleotides outside the gene matches: 5. The CDR3 contains 13 residues. Germline V gene lookup returns CDR1 SGHTA and CDR2 FQGTGA. DNA of the CDR3: TGTGCCAGCAGCCCCGGGACAGGGTTTGGCTACACCTTC. Its translation: CASSPGTGFGYTF.

This sequence joins TRBV18 and TRBJ1-4; no clear D. The ends were cut back, 5 bases at V and 5 bases at J, with 9 bases in the middle. The CDR3 loop spans 13 amino acids. Germline values: CDR1 KGHSH, CDR2 LQKENI. The CDR3 loop reads CASSSGINEKLFF. CDR3 in DNA: TGTGCCAGCTCATCTGGGATCAATGAAAAACTGTTTTTT.

This chain connects TRBV5-6 to TRBJ2-3; tentatively, D is TRBD2 (6 bases). Germline CDR1 SGHDT, CDR2 YYEEEE. The CDR3 covers 15 residues. Trimming removed 2 bases at V and 0 bases at J, with 10 bases between. The CDR3 reads CASSFGGLSTDTQYF. The DNA for the CDR3 is TGTGCCAGCAGCTTTGGGGGACTTAGCACAGATACGCAGTATTTT.

V usage is TRBV18 and J usage is TRBJ2-2; 10 bases are shared with TRBD1. This CDR3 region has 16 residues. Germline CDR1 and CDR2: KGHSH and LQKENI. Trimming cost V 3 bases and J 4 bases; bases outside gene matches: 5. The CDR3: CASSPAGTGVTGELFF. In DNA, the CDR3 is TGTGCCAGCTCACCGGCTGGGACAGGGGTCACCGGGGAGCTGTTTTTT.

The V call is TRBV27, the J call TRBJ2-7, with 7 bases fitting TRBD2. Germline V lookup: CDR1 MNHEY, CDR2 SMNVEV (reference sequence). The CDR3 consists of 18 residues. Trimming took 6 bases from V and 4 from J; bases not matched to a gene: 21. The CDR3 nucleotides are TGTGCCAGCAGACGATTGGCGGCGGGGGAGGGGATCAAGTACGAGCAGTACTTC. Amino acid sequence: CASRRLAAGEGIKYEQYF.

As DNA, the CDR3 is TGTGCCAGCTCCCCTTTGAGGGGCACTAGCACAGATACGCAGTATTTT. This sequence encodes CASSPLRGTSTDTQYF. The chain employs TRBV18 and TRBJ2-3; D tentatively reads TRBD1 or TRBD2 (5 bases each). This CDR3 spans 16 amino acids. Deletions cut 6 bases from V and 0 bases from J, with 16 bases between. The germline gives CDR1 KGHSH, CDR2 LQKENI.

The chain uses TRBV6-2 or TRBV6-3 and TRBJ2-3; weak D call: TRBD2 (6 bases). The CDR3 contains 16 residues. V lost 3 bases and J lost 2, with 15 bases in between. Germline values: CDR1 MNHEY, CDR2 SVGEGT. The CDR3 DNA is TGTGCCAGCAGTTATACCGGACTACCGGCCACAGATACGCAGTATTTT. Translating gives CASSYTGLPATDTQYF.

The chain couples TRBV2 to TRBJ1-5; D remains ambiguous. V was clipped by 3 bases and J by 1 base, with 7 bases between them. The germline gives CDR1 SNHLY, CDR2 FYNNEI. The CDR3 has 14 residues. The CDR3 is CASSDYLSNQPQHF. For the CDR3, the DNA is TGTGCCAGCAGTGATTACTTAAGCAATCAGCCCCAGCATTTT.

The chain has TRBV30 and TRBJ1-1; D not resolved. The germline V gene encodes CDR1 GTSNPN and CDR2 SVGIG (reference sequence). The CDR3 totals 13 residues. V shed 1 base and J shed 4 bases, with 10 bases lying between them. CDR3 sequence reads: CAWSGGEATEAFF. CDR3 in DNA: TGTGCCTGGAGTGGGGGAGAAGCCACTGAAGCTTTCTTT.

The chain uses TRBV28 and TRBJ2-7; 10 bases match TRBD2. The junction had 4 bases not matched to a gene; V was cut back by 7 bases and J by 1 base. Germline V gene lookup returns CDR1 MDHEN and CDR2 SYDVKM. This CDR3 is 14 amino acids long. This CDR3 reads CASTRTSGSYEQYF. CDR3 bases: TGTGCCAGCACCCGGACTAGCGGATCCTACGAGCAGTACTTC.

The J gene is TRBJ1-3, the V gene TRBV28; D is possibly TRBD1 (6 bases). The CDR3 contains 16 residues. Trimming took off 6 bases at V and 0 bases at J, with 15 bases between the two ends. CDR1 is MDHEN and CDR2 is SYDVKM in the germline V gene. CDR3 in DNA: TGTGCCAGCAGAGCCAGGGGCCCGACCTCTGGAAACACCATATATTTT. As protein: CASRARGPTSGNTIYF.

The J gene is TRBJ2-1, the V gene TRBV2; unclear D gene. The CDR3 is 16 amino acids. V was trimmed by 4 bases and J by 2 bases, leaving 15 bases between them. Germline loops: CDR1 SNHLY, CDR2 FYNNEI. CDR3 in amino acids: CASSALSPDTYNEQFF. The CDR3 bases are TGTGCCAGCAGTGCCCTTTCCCCCGACACCTACAATGAGCAGTTCTTC.

The chain uses TRBV18 and TRBJ2-7; 14 bases are shared with TRBD2. The CDR3 contains 15 residues. Germline V gene data show CDR1 as KGHSH and CDR2 as LQKENI. The V gene end was trimmed by 8 bases and the J gene end by 6 bases; junction bases not matched to a gene: 9. DNA of the CDR3: TGTGCCAGCGGCCGAGGGACTAGCGGGAGTACCGAGCAGTACTTC. Its protein product is CASGRGTSGSTEQYF.

V is TRBV6-5 and J is TRBJ1-6; TRBD1 matches 7 bases. J gave up 10 bases and V 6 bases, and 3 bases lay outside the gene matches. Germline V gene data show CDR1 as MNHEY and CDR2 as SVGAGI. The CDR3 extends over 12 amino acids. CDR3 sequence reads: CASSQGVSPLHF. The CDR3, as DNA: TGTGCCAGCAGCCAGGGGGTCTCACCCCTCCACTTT.

The rearrangement links TRBV27 to TRBJ2-7; 7 nucleotides agree with TRBD2. V lost 3 bases to trimming and J lost 2 bases; unmatched junction nucleotides: 16. Germline loops: CDR1 MNHEY, CDR2 SMNVEV (reference sequence). The CDR3 has 18 residues. Written as DNA, the CDR3 is TGTGCCAGCAGTTTTCGTGGACTAGGCACAGTCCCAGCCTACGAGCAGTACTTC. It yields the protein CASSFRGLGTVPAYEQYF.

This sequence joins TRBV10-3 and TRBJ2-1; 9 positions match TRBD2. V shed 1 base and J 10 bases; nucleotides not matched to a gene: 8. Germline V gene sequence: CDR1 ENHRY, CDR2 SYGVKD. This CDR3 region has 15 residues. Here the CDR3 reads CAISEFAASGGEQFF. In DNA form, the CDR3 reads TGTGCCATCAGTGAGTTCGCGGCAAGCGGGGGGGAGCAGTTCTTC.

The chain has TRBV1 and TRBJ2-3; TRBD2 reflects the table's D call only, with no check against the DNA. TRBV1 is classified as a pseudogene. This CDR3 is built from 21 residues. CDR3 sequence (DNA): TGCACCAGCAGCCAAAAATGGCAACCGAGGACTATGTGCCACCCCACAGATACGCAGTATTTT. Protein: CTSSQKWQPRTMCHPTDTQYF.

The genes are TRBV2 and TRBJ2-1, with D possibly being TRBD1 or TRBD2 (5 bases each). Deletions cut 5 bases from V and 9 bases from J, with 20 bases between. This CDR3 has 15 residues. The germline CDR1 and CDR2 sequences are SNHLY and FYNNEI. The CDR3 spells CASSSGAEIPIEQFF. Written as DNA, the CDR3 is TGTGCCAGCAGTTCCGGGGCCGAAATTCCGATTGAGCAGTTCTTC.

The chain recombines TRBV3-1 (or the pseudogene TRBV3-2) with TRBJ1-3; D remains unclear. This CDR3 region has 15 residues. Germline CDR1 and CDR2: LGHDT and YNNKEL (reference sequence). V was shortened by 2 bases and J by 4 bases, with 12 bases between the two germline ends. The CDR3 DNA sequence: TGTGCCAGCAGCCAATTGGCCCTCGGGGGAAACACCATATATTTT. Its protein is CASSQLALGGNTIYF.

This sequence joins TRBV27 and TRBJ2-3; D gene unclear. V lost 6 bases and J 6 bases, leaving 10 bases between the germline ends. Germline assignment: CDR1 MNHEY and CDR2 SMNVEV (reference sequence). The CDR3 is 12 residues long. The CDR3 loop reads CASSQTRDTQYF. As DNA, the CDR3 is TGTGCCAGCAGCCAAACAAGGGATACGCAGTATTTT.

This rearrangement joins TRBV4-3 to TRBJ2-1; 7 nucleotides align to TRBD1. This CDR3 spans 15 amino acids. Germline V gene data show CDR1 as LGHNA and CDR2 as YSLEER. J gave up 7 bases and V 0 bases, and 6 bases lay outside the gene matches. CDR3: CASSQESGGGNEQFF. CDR3 nucleotide sequence: TGCGCCAGCAGCCAAGAGTCAGGGGGTGGAAATGAGCAGTTCTTC.

The CDR3: CASSPRGLAGPYEQYF. The CDR3 nucleotides read TGTGCCAGCAGCCCCAGGGGACTAGCGGGCCCCTACGAGCAGTACTTC. The V gene is TRBV7-9, the J gene TRBJ2-7, with 12 bases fitting TRBD2. CDR1 is SEHNR, CDR2 FQNEAQ, per germline (reference sequence). The CDR3 totals 16 residues. V was clipped by 5 bases and J by 2 bases; unmatched bases: 7.

The chain employs TRBV6-4 and TRBJ1-2; TRBD1 aligns across 7 bases. Per the germline V gene, CDR1 is MRHNA and CDR2 is SNTAGT. The CDR3 is 12 amino acids. Trimming took 8 bases from V and 7 from J; bases not matched to a gene: 7. CDR3 sequence reads: CASWEGASGYTF. CDR3 nucleotides: TGTGCCAGCTGGGAGGGGGCTAGTGGCTACACCTTC.